These 11 T cell receptor beta chains originate from one sample sequenced in a study of T-cell memory formation after mild COVID-19. TCRdb independently ran MiXCR on the 5' RACE reads; one entry per CDR3 protein. The sample has 250,000 or so distinct CDR3 sequences, roughly 18% seen once. Sequences were obtained from PBMCs or a T cell subset sorted from them (not recorded which). The source is a man between 18 and 29 years old who had mild COVID-19 (a few samples of this study predate the infection). Cell type and time point are not known.

The V call is TRBV7-9, the J call TRBJ2-3; the D call may be TRBD1 or TRBD2 (6 bases each). The CDR3 has 16 amino acids. Germline V gene data show CDR1 as SEHNR and CDR2 as FQNEAQ (reference sequence). Trimming left V 3 bases short and J 2 bases short, with 15 bases between. Here the CDR3 reads CASSLGGTGSTDTQYF. Here the CDR3 DNA reads TGTGCCAGCAGCTTGGGAGGAACAGGGTCCACAGATACGCAGTATTTT.

The chain recombines TRBV29-1 with TRBJ1-4, with D possibly being TRBD1 (6 bases). CDR1 and CDR2 (germline): SQVTM, ANQGSEA. This CDR3 region has 14 residues. V was shortened by 4 bases and J by 4 bases, with 13 bases between the two germline ends. CDR3 nucleotide sequence: TGCAGCGTTGGCAGTGGGGGGCTTAATGAAAAACTGTTTTTT. Translating gives CSVGSGGLNEKLFF. The full variable domain, rest sourced from reference TRBV29-1 and TRBJ1-4, is SAVISQKPSRDICQRGTSLTIQCQVDSQVTMMFWYRQQPGQSLTLIATANQGSEATYESGFVIDKFPISRPNLTFSTLTVSNMSPEDSSIYLCSVGSGGLNEKLFFGSGTQLSVL.

J is TRBJ2-7 and V is TRBV6-1; 8 bases match TRBD1. V shed 4 bases and J 6 bases; nucleotides not matched to a gene: 11. The CDR3 loop spans 15 amino acids. The V gene's germline CDR1 is MNHNS and CDR2 SASEGT. CDR3 region: CASSGIRDRQGEQYF. In nucleotides, the CDR3 is TGTGCCAGCAGTGGTATCCGGGACAGGCAAGGCGAGCAGTACTTC.

This chain connects TRBV7-9 to TRBJ2-5; 10 bases align to TRBD2. Germline V gene data show CDR1 as SEHNR and CDR2 as FQNEAQ (reference sequence). J lost 6 bases, V lost 5 bases, and 3 bases had no gene match. CDR3 length equals 13 residues. CDR3 nucleotides: TGTGCCAGCAGCCTTAGCGGGGGGAAGACCCAGTACTTC. It yields the protein CASSLSGGKTQYF. The whole variable domain, remainder taken from reference TRBV7-9 and TRBJ2-5, is DTGVSQNPRHKITKRGQNVTFRCDPISEHNRLYWYRQTLGQGPEFLTYFQNEAQLEKSRLLSDRFSAERPKGSFSTLEIQRTEQGDSAMYLCASSLSGGKTQYFGPGTRLLVL.

This clonotype was observed a few times. The chain carries TRBV12-3 or TRBV12-4 and TRBJ1-5; D ambiguous. V gave up 9 bases and J gave up 2 bases, with 14 bases separating them. The CDR3 is 14 residues long. As DNA, the CDR3 is TGTGCCAGTCGCTCGCTTGGGGGCAATCAGCCCCAGCATTTT. Amino acid sequence: CASRSLGGNQPQHF.

The sample holds a few counts of this clonotype. The V and J genes are TRBV6-5 and TRBJ2-3; TRBD1 might be the D (5 bases). From germline, CDR1 is MNHEY and CDR2 SVGAGI. The CDR3 runs to 14 residues. V was trimmed by 4 bases and J by 2 bases, leaving 10 bases between them. CDR3 sequence reads: CASSLRGTTDTQYF. CDR3 bases: TGTGCCAGCAGTTTAAGGGGTACCACAGATACGCAGTATTTT.

This clonotype was seen a few times. V and J are TRBV3-1 and TRBJ2-5, with unresolved D. The V gene lost 6 bases and the J gene lost 4 bases, with 9 bases spanning the gap. There are 12 residues in the CDR3. Per germline, CDR1 LGHDT and CDR2 YNNKEL (reference sequence). The CDR3 region is CASRQVGETQYF. In nucleotides, the CDR3 is TGTGCCAGCAGGCAGGTGGGAGAGACCCAGTACTTC.

This chain joins TRBV24-1 and TRBJ1-1, with D tentatively TRBD1 (5 bases). The CDR3 contains 15 residues. Trimming left V 3 bases short and J 4 bases short, with 14 bases between. From germline, CDR1 is KGHDR and CDR2 SFDVKD. The CDR3 here is CATSDTGKGPTEAFF. The CDR3 DNA sequence: TGTGCCACCAGTGATACGGGAAAGGGGCCCACTGAAGCTTTCTTT.

The chain employs TRBV7-3 and TRBJ2-1; TRBD1 matches 9 bases. The trim removed 4 bases at V and 5 bases at J, leaving 9 bases unmatched. The CDR3 has 16 amino acids. Germline V lookup: CDR1 SGHTA, CDR2 FQGTGA. CDR3 in amino acids: CASSSPGTGYNNEQFF. In DNA, the CDR3 is TGTGCCAGCAGCTCTCCCGGGACAGGGTATAACAATGAGCAGTTCTTC.

This clonotype was detected a few times. The chain combines TRBV4-1 with TRBJ1-4; TRBD1 might be the D (6 bases). The ends were cut back, 3 bases at V and 5 bases at J, with 13 bases in the middle. The CDR3 extends over 15 amino acids. Germline CDR1 reads MGHRA; CDR2 reads YSYEKL. DNA of the CDR3: TGCGCCAGCAGCCATGACGACAGGCGAAATGAAAAACTGTTTTTT. Encoded protein: CASSHDDRRNEKLFF.

The chain recombines TRBV13 with TRBJ2-7; 14 bases line up with TRBD2. CDR3 length: 15 amino acids. V lost 4 bases, J lost 2 bases, and 1 base stayed unmatched. From germline, CDR1 is PRHDT and CDR2 FYEKMQ (reference sequence). CDR3 sequence reads: CASSWGLAGAYEQYF. DNA of the CDR3: TGTGCCAGCAGCTGGGGACTAGCGGGAGCCTACGAGCAGTACTTC.